What follows describes a single T cell receptor (beta chain). Profiling relied on immunoSEQ multiplex PCR, and the TCRdb table lists in-frame clones only, not all of them. The sample includes 250,000 to 350,000 clones, about 90% seen only once; the top ten take 3.5% to 4.5%. The CDR3 runs 14 residues. CDR1 and CDR2 from the germline V gene are MDHEN and SYDVKM. Trimming took off 2 bases at V and 6 bases at J, with 12 bases between the two ends. This sample stems from a study of blood T cell repertoires in COVID-19. The TCR was taken from a woman aged 18-35 years with acute COVID-19. Source material: PBMCs or T cells enriched from blood (not recorded which). The rearrangement joins TRBV28 to TRBJ2-3; TRBD1 might be the D (6 bases). The CDR3 here is CASSLTQGRDTQYF. The CDR3 DNA follows: TGTGCCAGCAGTTTAACCCAGGGGCGGGATACGCAGTATTTT. The full variable domain, with the rest looked up from reference TRBV28 and TRBJ2-3, is DVKVTQSSRYLVKRTGEKVFLECVQDMDHENMFWYRQDPGLGLRLIYFSYDVKMKEKGDIPEGYSVSREKKERFSLILESASTNQTSMYLCASSLTQGRDTQYFGPGTRLTVL.